These T cell receptor beta chains were read from a single sample in a study of control samples from healthy donors and cancer patients. Sequencing was performed with immunoSEQ multiplex PCR; in TCRdb, only in-frame clones are kept and a portion is missing. The repertoire holds 150,000 or so clones, with more than 85% as singletons. Sequencing used blood. Receptor source: a man aged 18 to 29 in good health. CDR3s include the opening cysteine and the closing phenylalanine or tryptophan.

V,J,CDR3
TRBV28,TRBJ2-1,CASSFLSDGYNEQFF
TRBV5-1,TRBJ1-4,CASSWGGTNEKLFF
TRBV30,TRBJ1-3,CAWRPGSGNTIYF
TRBV7-2,TRBJ2-2,CASSLVPGGDTGELFF
TRBV6-5,TRBJ1-1,CATLGEGNTEAFF
TRBV28,TRBJ2-1,CASSIQTSGRDEQFF
TRBV5-4,TRBJ1-2,CASSDGGTDYGYTF
TRBV10-1,TRBJ1-1,CASSESGLGGRNTEAFF
TRBV27,TRBJ2-4,CASSLSWGPKRGKNIQYF
TRBV7-2,TRBJ2-5,CASSLPAGVETQYF
TRBV28,TRBJ1-2,CASSIPNPDRAHGYTF
TRBV7-9,TRBJ2-6,CASSLPGQPISGANVLTF
TRBV9,TRBJ2-5,CASSPRAAPGGETQYF
TRBV11-2,TRBJ2-3,CASSLRGGEADTQYF
TRBV14,TRBJ2-1,CASSQIAGIHYNEQFF
TRBV30,TRBJ2-2,CAWETGYAGELFF
TRBV5-1,TRBJ2-7,CASSYRTGYEQYF
TRBV12-3/TRBV12-4,TRBJ1-5,CASSLAGNQPQHF
TRBV28,TRBJ1-1,CASSLGGGGSGISEAFF
TRBV5-6,TRBJ1-2,CASSGPGQGAGGYTF
TRBV30,TRBJ1-5,CAWRTGPDQPQHF
TRBV7-9,TRBJ1-4,CASSPIAWGHEKLFF
TRBV7-2,TRBJ2-1,CASSPDAGSYNEQFF
TRBV5-4,TRBJ2-4,CASSLDMGAQNIQYF
TRBV29-1,TRBJ2-1,CSAPRPIAGLRYNEQFF
TRBV5-1,TRBJ2-1,CASSSGQSYNEQFF
TRBV11-2,TRBJ1-1,CASSFFARVDTEAFF
TRBV7-8,TRBJ1-5,CASSLERGNQPQHF
TRBV7-2,TRBJ1-1,CASSFFANTEAFF
TRBV19,TRBJ2-3,CASSIGSGTDTQYF
TRBV29-1,TRBJ2-7,CSVESDSSYEQYF
TRBV7-6,TRBJ2-5,CASSWEMLTEAETQYF
TRBV6-2/TRBV6-3,TRBJ1-1,CASSYRGQAEAFF
TRBV27,TRBJ2-1,CASSGGSYNEQFF
TRBV11-3,TRBJ2-1,CASSPRESDEQFF
TRBV12-3/TRBV12-4,TRBJ1-1,CASSLVNTEAFF
TRBV5-4,TRBJ1-2,CASSPDRGYGYTF
TRBV9,TRBJ1-4,CASSQNPGRANEKLFF
TRBV3-1/TRBV3-2,TRBJ2-1,CASSLGVTGNNEQFF
TRBV5-4,TRBJ1-2,CASSPPGTDYLFGYTF
TRBV6-4,TRBJ2-1,CASSVFVGQGINEQFF
TRBV7-9,TRBJ2-1,CASRGGDGSSYNEQFF